Shown below are 30 T cell receptor beta chains from a single sample sequenced in a study of cytomegalovirus exposure and HLA in healthy donors. Profiling relied on immunoSEQ multiplex PCR, and the TCRdb table lists in-frame clones only, not all of them. The sample carries some 150,000 clones, about 89% recorded once. Material for sequencing was PBMCs. Source of these receptors: a man younger than 35 in good health and CMV-seronegative.

Points on this clone: The same CDR3 arises from other DNA sequences in this sample as well. J is TRBJ1-1 and V is TRBV27; possible D gene TRBD1, 6 bases. The CDR3 length is 12 residues. In germline, CDR1 is MNHEY, CDR2 SMNVEV (reference sequence). The V end was cut by 2 bases, the J end by 5 bases, with 6 bases between. The CDR3 sequence is CASSLRGTEAFF. Here the CDR3 DNA reads TGTGCCAGCAGTTTAAGGGGGACTGAAGCTTTCTTT.

The V and J genes are TRBV14 and TRBJ2-5; 12 nucleotides match TRBD2. V was clipped by 0 bases and J by 4 bases; unmatched bases: 9. The CDR3 loop spans 18 amino acids. CDR1 is SGHDN and CDR2 is FVKESK in the germline V gene. In DNA, the CDR3 is TGTGCCAGCAGCCAAGATTTCGCTAGCGGGAGGGCCGGAGAGACCCAGTACTTC. This encodes CASSQDFASGRAGETQYF.

The chain carries TRBV19 and TRBJ2-1, with TRBD2 matching over 7 bases. Germline V gene sequence: CDR1 LNHDA, CDR2 SQIVND (reference sequence). The CDR3 spans 15 residues. The V segment lost 6 bases and the J segment 4 bases; nucleotides outside the gene matches: 9. Written as DNA, the CDR3 is TGTGCCAGTAGCGCCGGGACTATGAAATACAATGAGCAGTTCTTC. Its protein product is CASSAGTMKYNEQFF.

The chain has TRBV27 and TRBJ1-2; maybe TRBD1 (5 bases). Germline V lookup: CDR1 MNHEY, CDR2 SMNVEV (reference sequence). Trimming shortened V by 0 bases and J by 8 bases, and 13 bases separated the two germline ends. This CDR3 has 14 residues. CDR3 region: CASSLSGGPAGYTF. The CDR3 bases are TGTGCCAGCAGTTTATCGGGGGGACCTGCGGGCTACACCTTC.

V gene TRBV6-4 combines with J gene TRBJ2-2; 11 bases line up with TRBD2. The germline CDR1 and CDR2 sequences are MRHNA and SNTAGT. Unmatched junction bases numbered 2, after V lost 4 bases and J lost 1 base. The CDR3 is made up of 16 amino acids. CDR3: CASSVGLAVNTGELFF. CDR3 nucleotide sequence: TGTGCCAGCAGTGTGGGACTAGCGGTGAACACCGGGGAGCTGTTTTTT.

The chain couples TRBV4-2 to TRBJ2-7, with D tentatively TRBD1 (5 bases). Trimming stripped 1 base from V and 2 bases from J, with 15 bases between. CDR1 is LGHNA and CDR2 is YNFKEQ in the germline V gene. CDR3 size: 16 residues. Written as DNA, the CDR3 is TGTGCCAGCAGCCAAGGACTGGGCAGACAGCCCTACGAGCAGTACTTC. It encodes CASSQGLGRQPYEQYF.

The rearrangement joins TRBV7-8 to TRBJ2-2, with 9 bases matching TRBD2. V lost 3 bases, J lost 4 bases, and 6 bases stayed unmatched. From germline, CDR1 is SGHVS and CDR2 FQNEAQ. The CDR3 length is 16 residues. The CDR3 DNA sequence: TGTGCCAGCAGCTTTACCGGGACTAGCAGCACCGGGGAGCTGTTTTTT. Translating gives CASSFTGTSSTGELFF.

This clone appeared once. The chain is built from TRBV29-1 and TRBJ2-3; D not certain. Looked up from germline, CDR1 is SQVTM and CDR2 is ANQGSEA. V lost 7 bases to trimming and J lost 5 bases, with 10 bases between them. The length of the CDR3 is 11 residues. In DNA, the CDR3 is TGCAGCGGTTCGAGTGGAGATACGCAGTATTTT. This sequence encodes CSGSSGDTQYF.

This chain connects TRBV7-9 to TRBJ1-2, with 8 bases that match TRBD1. The CDR3 consists of 15 residues. CDR1 and CDR2 (germline): SEHNR, FQNEAQ (reference sequence). Losses at the gene ends were 3 bases for V and 4 bases for J; bases not matched to a gene: 7. CDR3 sequence (DNA): TGTGCCAGCAGCTTCTTCGGGACAGGTTCCTATGGCTACACCTTC. As protein: CASSFFGTGSYGYTF.

This sequence joins TRBV7-3 and TRBJ1-1; D is ambiguous. The CDR3 has 13 residues. CDR1 is SGHTA, CDR2 FQGTGA, per germline. The V end was cut by 1 base, the J end by 3 bases, with 6 bases between. CDR3 in DNA: TGTGCCAGCAGCTTAAGTCCAGACACTGAAGCTTTCTTT. As protein: CASSLSPDTEAFF.

The CDR3 is CASRPGGRETQYF. The DNA of the CDR3 is TGTGCCAGCAGACCAGGGGGGAGGGAGACCCAGTACTTC. The rearrangement links TRBV6-6 to TRBJ2-5, with a weak D call TRBD1 (7 bases). Germline-derived CDR1 and CDR2 are MNHNY and SVGAGI (reference sequence). The germline V and J ends were trimmed by 6 bases and 5 bases, with 13 bases remaining between them. The CDR3 sequence is 13 residues long.

The chain carries TRBV19 and TRBJ2-3; a weak D match, TRBD1 (7 bases). The CDR3 consists of 16 residues. The V gene lost 5 bases and the J gene lost 1 base, with 16 bases spanning the gap. Germline assignment: CDR1 LNHDA and CDR2 SQIVND (reference sequence). The CDR3 DNA sequence: TGTGCCAGTAGTCCGGACAGGTGGGGGGGCACAGATACGCAGTATTTT. It is translated as CASSPDRWGGTDTQYF.

This rearrangement joins TRBV19 to TRBJ2-2; the match to TRBD1 covers 10 bases. The germline gives CDR1 LNHDA, CDR2 SQIVND (reference sequence). The CDR3 contains 16 residues. Trimming at V came to 7 bases and at J to 8 bases, leaving 13 bases not matched to a gene. The DNA of the CDR3 is TGTGCCAGTACCACACCGTGGACAGGGGGGTCAGGGGAGCTGTTTTTT. Protein sequence: CASTTPWTGGSGELFF.

Only one count was recorded for this clone. The chain employs TRBV30 and TRBJ1-2, with 10 positions matching TRBD1. The CDR3 has 15 amino acids. The ends lost 5 bases at V and 5 bases at J; junction bases unmatched: 11. Germline V gene lookup returns CDR1 GTSNPN and CDR2 SVGIG (reference sequence). This CDR3 reads CAWARDRGSRYGYTF. CDR3 DNA sequence: TGTGCCTGGGCCCGGGACAGGGGCAGCCGATATGGCTACACCTTC.

This rearrangement joins TRBV6-4 to TRBJ2-3, with 7 bases fitting TRBD2. J gave up 6 bases and V 6 bases, and 15 bases lay outside the gene matches. The length of the CDR3 is 16 residues. Per the germline V gene, CDR1 is MRHNA and CDR2 is SNTAGT. CDR3 bases: TGTGCCAGCAGCCTCCTAGCAGGCGGGAGCGAGGATACGCAGTATTTT. The encoded protein is CASSLLAGGSEDTQYF.

This sequence joins TRBV5-1 and TRBJ1-4; possibly TRBD1 for D (5 bases). V was cut by 3 bases and J by 8 bases, with 14 bases left in between. This CDR3 is built from 14 residues. Per the germline V gene, CDR1 is SGHRS and CDR2 is YFSETQ. CDR3 nucleotide sequence: TGCGCCAGCAGCTCCCAGGGAAGGGGAGAAAAACTGTTTTTT. It specifies CASSSQGRGEKLFF.

The chain recombines TRBV2 with TRBJ2-2, with 15 bases lining up with TRBD2. The CDR3 covers 18 residues. The V segment lost 6 bases and the J segment 3 bases; nucleotides outside the gene matches: 8. Germline-derived CDR1 and CDR2 are SNHLY and FYNNEI. This CDR3 is CASSLGLAGGHYTGELFF. The CDR3 DNA follows: TGTGCCAGCAGCCTCGGACTAGCGGGAGGGCACTACACCGGGGAGCTGTTTTTT.

In its sample, this clone was seen once. The chain recombines TRBV15 with TRBJ1-5; TRBD1 matches at 8 bases. Trimming removed 0 bases from V and 3 bases from J; junction bases left unmatched: 10. Germline loops: CDR1 LNHNV, CDR2 YYDKDF (reference sequence). The CDR3 is 18 amino acids. The CDR3 sequence: CATSRELGRGLSNQPQHF. CDR3 coding DNA: TGTGCCACCAGCAGAGAGCTAGGCAGGGGGCTCTCCAATCAGCCCCAGCATTTT. Full variable domain (remainder filled in from reference TRBV15 and TRBJ1-5): DAMVIQNPRYQVTQFGKPVTLSCSQTLNHNVMYWYQQKSSQAPKLLFHYYDKDFNNEADTPDNFQSRRPNTSFCFLDIRSPGLGDTAMYLCATSRELGRGLSNQPQHFGDGTRLSIL.

The gene calls are TRBV27 and TRBJ1-2; unclear D gene. This CDR3 region has 15 residues. V shed 3 bases and J shed 2 bases, with 13 bases lying between them. Germline assignment: CDR1 MNHEY and CDR2 SMNVEV (reference sequence). Written as DNA, the CDR3 is TGTGCCAGCAGTTTTCTGTCACGAGGGAACTATGGCTACACCTTC. It encodes CASSFLSRGNYGYTF.

V is TRBV15 and J is TRBJ1-2; 7 nucleotides align to TRBD1. CDR3 length: 15 residues. CDR1 is LNHNV, CDR2 YYDKDF, per germline (reference sequence). The V segment lost 4 bases and the J segment 6 bases; nucleotides outside the gene matches: 11. CDR3: CATSIRDRKGHGYTF. The CDR3 nucleotides read TGTGCCACCAGCATTCGGGACAGAAAAGGTCATGGCTACACCTTC. Filled out from reference TRBV15 and TRBJ1-2, the complete variable domain reads DAMVIQNPRYQVTQFGKPVTLSCSQTLNHNVMYWYQQKSSQAPKLLFHYYDKDFNNEADTPDNFQSRRPNTSFCFLDIRSPGLGDTAMYLCATSIRDRKGHGYTFGSGTRLTVV.

The chain employs TRBV19 and TRBJ2-4; TRBD1 might be the D (5 bases). The V end was cut by 0 bases, the J end by 5 bases, with 5 bases between. The CDR3 length is 13 residues. Germline CDR1 reads LNHDA; CDR2 reads SQIVND (reference sequence). The CDR3 bases are TGTGCCAGTAGTATAGACAGGGAAAACATTCAGTACTTC. Its protein product is CASSIDRENIQYF.

The J gene is TRBJ2-2, the V gene TRBV13, with 10 bases identical to TRBD1. The CDR3 is made up of 17 amino acids. Unmatched junction bases numbered 13, after V lost 5 bases and J lost 7 bases. In germline, CDR1 is PRHDT, CDR2 FYEKMQ (reference sequence). The DNA for the CDR3 is TGTGCCAGCAGCCACCAGGGGGGACAGGGGTTCGTCGGGGAGCTGTTTTTT. Amino acid sequence: CASSHQGGQGFVGELFF.

The chain recombines TRBV5-3 with TRBJ1-6; 9 bases align to TRBD1. TRBV5-3 is noted as an ORF with a role that remains uncertain. V was pared by 0 bases and J by 6 bases, with 7 bases of the junction left unmatched. CDR3 length: 17 residues. CDR3 sequence: CARSLEPGQGVNSPLHF. CDR3 DNA: TGTGCCAGAAGCTTGGAACCGGGACAGGGTGTTAATTCACCCCTCCACTTT.

The chain joins TRBV14 to TRBJ2-2; TRBD2 agrees at 13 bases. This CDR3 is 18 amino acids long. The V segment lost 8 bases and the J segment 2 bases; nucleotides outside the gene matches: 11. Germline-derived CDR1 and CDR2 are SGHDN and FVKESK. The CDR3 loop reads CASASGLAGTLNTGELFF. The DNA for the CDR3 is TGTGCCAGCGCCTCGGGACTAGCGGGGACCTTAAACACCGGGGAGCTGTTTTTT.

The chain couples TRBV18 to TRBJ1-5; TRBD1 is a possible D gene (6 bases). In germline, CDR1 is KGHSH, CDR2 LQKENI. V was cut by 3 bases and J by 0 bases, with 15 bases left in between. The length of the CDR3 is 17 residues. The chain's CDR3 is CASSPKGTTLSNQPQHF. The CDR3 DNA sequence: TGTGCCAGCTCACCCAAGGGGACAACGCTTAGCAATCAGCCCCAGCATTTT. The full variable domain, completed using reference TRBV18 and TRBJ1-5, is NAGVMQNPRHLVRRRGQEARLRCSPMKGHSHVYWYRQLPEEGLKFMVYLQKENIIDESGMPKERFSAEFPKEGPSILRIQQVVRGDSAAYFCASSPKGTTLSNQPQHFGDGTRLSIL.

This chain links TRBV7-6 with TRBJ2-3; 9 positions match TRBD2. The ends lost 1 base at V and 1 base at J; junction bases unmatched: 6. The V gene's germline CDR1 is SGHVS and CDR2 FNYEAQ. This CDR3 has 17 residues. The CDR3 region is CASSLVQRGAGTDTQYF. CDR3 coding DNA: TGTGCCAGCAGCTTAGTCCAGCGGGGGGCGGGCACAGATACGCAGTATTTT.

The chain combines TRBV29-1 with TRBJ2-1; 9 bases agree with TRBD2. This CDR3 region has 19 residues. V trimming: 5 bases; J trimming: 4 bases; junction bases outside the gene matches: 21. Germline lookup yields CDR1 SQVTM and CDR2 ANQGSEA. The CDR3 here is CSVSPEASGIQNGYNEQFF. The CDR3 coding sequence is TGCAGCGTTTCCCCAGAGGCTAGCGGGATTCAGAACGGGTACAATGAGCAGTTCTTC.

The chain uses TRBV30 and TRBJ2-5; 12 nucleotides match TRBD2. Trimming at V came to 3 bases and at J to 7 bases, leaving 3 bases not matched to a gene. Germline loops: CDR1 GTSNPN, CDR2 SVGIG (reference sequence). The CDR3 consists of 13 residues. CDR3: CAWRASGGGTQYF. The CDR3 DNA is TGTGCCTGGAGAGCTAGCGGGGGGGGGACCCAGTACTTC.

J is TRBJ1-2 and V is TRBV13; D gene unclear. Per germline, CDR1 PRHDT and CDR2 FYEKMQ (reference sequence). This CDR3 region has 15 residues. V shed 4 bases and J shed 6 bases, with 18 bases lying between them. The CDR3: CASSSRAGGWDGYTF. Here the CDR3 DNA reads TGTGCCAGCAGCTCCCGTGCAGGTGGTTGGGATGGCTACACCTTC. Complete variable domain (other parts from reference TRBV13 and TRBJ1-2): AAGVIQSPRHLIKEKRETATLKCYPIPRHDTVYWYQQGPGQDPQFLISFYEKMQSDKGSIPDRFSAQQFSDYHSELNMSSLELGDSALYFCASSSRAGGWDGYTFGSGTRLTVV.

This rearrangement joins TRBV18 to TRBJ2-7; 14 nucleotides line up with TRBD2. There are 17 residues in the CDR3. CDR1 is KGHSH, CDR2 LQKENI, per germline. V was clipped by 3 bases and J by 4 bases; unmatched bases: 8. CDR3 nucleotide sequence: TGTGCCAGCTCACCTACCGCCGGGACTAGCGGGAGTTACGAGCAGTACGTC. Amino acids: CASSPTAGTSGSYEQYV.